This TCR beta chain was sequenced for a study of T-cell memory formation after mild COVID-19. This clonotype has a handful of counts. Its antigen is not known. Points from the study as a whole: In pre-infection memory, a portion of responding clones appeared, which suggested that cross-reactive memory joined. A balance of CD4 and CD8 characterized clones contracting day 15 to 85, whereas later expanders leaned CD4+. CM and EM subsets held most contracting CD4+ clones; EMRA held CD8+ ones.

The V and J ends lost 6 bases and 6 bases respectively, with 8 bases between them. The CDR3 is 10 residues long. Germline V gene sequence: CDR1 SQVTM, CDR2 ANQGSEA. The 5'RACE method, run with constant-segment primers, produced TCR alpha and TCR beta cDNA libraries (carrying sample barcodes and UMIs). TCRdb re-analysed the 5' RACE reads in MiXCR, keeping a single row per CDR3 protein. The table lists 350,000 or so distinct CDR3 sequences, more than 20% of them singletons. The sample taken for sequencing was PBMCs or a T cell subset sorted from them (not recorded which). This sequence originates from a man in his late teens or twenties who had mild COVID-19 (a few samples of this study predate the infection). Cell type and time point are not known. This chain uses TRBV29-1 with TRBJ1-2; D gene ambiguous. The CDR3 DNA is TGCAGCGTGGGTGGGGATGGCTACACCTTC. This translates into CSVGGDGYTF.